The 21 T cell receptor beta chains listed next were all sequenced from one sample in a study of blood T cell repertoires in COVID-19. Only in-frame clones appear in the TCRdb table, and some are missing; sequencing was by immunoSEQ multiplex PCR. The sample lists around 50,000 clones, roughly 86% occurring once. Sequenced sample: peripheral blood. These receptors were obtained from a human donor in a cohort sampled during active COVID-19.

The chain combines TRBV18 with TRBJ2-1, with TRBD2 as a possible D gene (5 bases). The length of the CDR3 is 15 residues. Trimming shortened V by 0 bases and J by 7 bases, and 13 bases separated the two germline ends. Germline assignment: CDR1 KGHSH and CDR2 LQKENI. DNA of the CDR3: TGTGCCAGCTCACCACCACGGGGAATAAAAAATGAGCAGTTCTTC. Its protein product is CASSPPRGIKNEQFF.

V and J are TRBV6-5 and TRBJ1-2; 7 bases fit TRBD1. The CDR3 covers 15 residues. J gave up 4 bases and V 4 bases, and 9 bases lay outside the gene matches. The V gene's germline CDR1 is MNHEY and CDR2 SVGAGI. CDR3 amino acids: CASSWSTGTSYGYTF. The CDR3 nucleotides read TGTGCCAGCAGTTGGTCGACAGGGACTAGCTATGGCTACACCTTC.

The rearrangement uses TRBV5-1 and TRBJ2-1, with 11 positions matching TRBD2. The junction had 8 bases not matched to a gene; V was cut back by 7 bases and J by 5 bases. This CDR3 region has 15 residues. CDR1 and CDR2 (germline): SGHRS, YFSETQ. The CDR3 loop reads CASRLAGRSNNEQFF. CDR3 DNA sequence: TGCGCCAGCCGACTAGCGGGACGATCTAACAATGAGCAGTTCTTC.

The V gene is TRBV6-4, the J gene TRBJ2-1; 15 bases are shared with TRBD2. V dropped 0 bases and J dropped 4; count of bases not matched to a gene: 1. CDR1 and CDR2 from the germline V gene are MRHNA and SNTAGT. CDR3 length equals 17 residues. In DNA, the CDR3 is TGTGCCAGCAGTGACTCAGGGACTAGCGGGGGGTACAATGAGCAGTTCTTC. This translates into CASSDSGTSGGYNEQFF.

This clone was counted between two and nine times. The chain has TRBV7-9 and TRBJ1-1; 9 bases are a match to TRBD1. This CDR3 spans 14 amino acids. In germline, CDR1 is SEHNR, CDR2 FQNEAQ (reference sequence). The V gene end was trimmed by 6 bases and the J gene end by 3 bases; junction bases not matched to a gene: 5. The CDR3 DNA reads as TGTGCCAGCAGACGGGACAGGGCGGACACTGAAGCTTTCTTT. Translating it yields CASRRDRADTEAFF.

This clone was picked up a small number of times. The same CDR3 arises from other DNA sequences in this sample as well. The chain links TRBV11-3 to TRBJ2-5, with 11 bases fitting TRBD2. Per the germline V gene, CDR1 is SGHNT and CDR2 is YENEEA. This CDR3 has 17 amino acids. With 3 bases clipped from V and 5 bases from J, the junction kept 11 bases outside the gene matches. The CDR3: CASSLGGETSGAETQYF. CDR3 sequence (DNA): TGTGCCAGCAGCTTGGGGGGTGAGACTAGCGGGGCGGAGACCCAGTACTTC.

This rearrangement joins TRBV2 to TRBJ2-6; D is uncertain. The CDR3 is 16 amino acids. Germline loops: CDR1 SNHLY, CDR2 FYNNEI. V gave up 2 bases and J gave up 2 bases, with 10 bases separating them. CDR3 loop: CASSELRLAGANVLTF. CDR3 sequence (DNA): TGTGCCAGCAGTGAACTCAGACTTGCTGGGGCCAACGTCCTGACTTTC. Full variable domain (remainder filled in from reference TRBV2 and TRBJ2-6): EPEVTQTPSHQVTQMGQEVILRCVPISNHLYFYWYRQILGQKVEFLVSFYNNEISEKSEIFDDQFSVERPDGSNFTLKIRSTKLEDSAMYFCASSELRLAGANVLTFGAGSRLTVL.

This chain uses TRBV27 with TRBJ1-4; D is uncertain. The CDR3 extends over 14 amino acids. Germline V gives CDR1 MNHEY, CDR2 SMNVEV (reference sequence). V lost 6 bases and J lost 8, with 16 bases in between. In DNA, the CDR3 is TGTGCCAGCAGAGCGGCCGGAGAGTTAGAAAAACTGTTTTTT. It is translated as CASRAAGELEKLFF.

This rearrangement joins TRBV9 to TRBJ2-3; 8 bases align to TRBD2. The V segment lost 4 bases and the J segment 2 bases; nucleotides outside the gene matches: 9. Germline V gives CDR1 SGDLS, CDR2 YYNGEE. The length of the CDR3 is 16 residues. The CDR3 protein is CASSSGTRGDTDTQYF. The CDR3 nucleotides are TGTGCCAGCAGCTCGGGGACTAGAGGGGACACAGATACGCAGTATTTT. Drawing the rest from reference TRBV9 and TRBJ2-3, the complete variable domain is DSGVTQTPKHLITATGQRVTLRCSPRSGDLSVYWYQQSLDQGLQFLIQYYNGEERAKGNILERFSAQQFPDLHSELNLSSLELGDSALYFCASSSGTRGDTDTQYFGPGTRLTVL.

The V and J genes are TRBV20-1 and TRBJ2-4; 10 bases map to TRBD1. Per germline, CDR1 DFQATT and CDR2 SNEGSKA (reference sequence). This CDR3 region has 14 residues. The ends lost 6 bases at V and 12 bases at J; junction bases unmatched: 14. The CDR3 sequence is CSASVTGTGANQYF. In DNA, the CDR3 is TGCAGTGCCAGTGTCACCGGGACAGGGGCGAATCAGTACTTC.

This chain joins TRBV29-1 and TRBJ2-7; tentatively, D is TRBD1 (6 bases). V was pared by 4 bases and J by 7 bases, with 17 bases between. Germline V gene data show CDR1 as SQVTM and CDR2 as ANQGSEA. CDR3 length equals 13 residues. This CDR3 is CSVGAGDLREQYF. CDR3 DNA: TGCAGCGTTGGGGCAGGGGACCTTCGTGAGCAGTACTTC.

The chain is built from TRBV19 and TRBJ2-3; TRBD2 is a possible D gene (5 bases). V dropped 5 bases and J dropped 1 base, with 16 bases sitting between them. The CDR3 spans 16 residues. Germline loops: CDR1 LNHDA, CDR2 SQIVND (reference sequence). CDR3 amino acids: CASSAVRRTGTDTQYF. Written as DNA, the CDR3 is TGTGCCAGTAGTGCAGTCAGGAGGACTGGCACAGATACGCAGTATTTT. Using reference TRBV19 and TRBJ2-3 for the parts outside the CDR3, the full variable domain is DGGITQSPKYLFRKEGQNVTLSCEQNLNHDAMYWYRQDPGQGLRLIYYSQIVNDFQKGDIAEGYSVSREKKESFPLTVTSAQKNPTAFYLCASSAVRRTGTDTQYFGPGTRLTVL.

The CDR3 reads CASSTTQGTGGQPQHF. DNA of the CDR3: TGTGCCAGTAGTACGACTCAAGGGACAGGGGGCCAGCCCCAGCATTTT. The chain recombines TRBV19 with TRBJ1-5; 12 bases map to TRBD1. This CDR3 comprises 16 residues. J gave up 7 bases and V 4 bases, and 8 bases lay outside the gene matches. Per germline, CDR1 LNHDA and CDR2 SQIVND (reference sequence).

The CDR3 is CASSRTGPYGYTF. The CDR3 bases are TGTGCCAGCAGCCGGACAGGGCCCTATGGCTACACCTTC. V and J are TRBV6-2 or TRBV6-3 and TRBJ1-2; 8 nucleotides match TRBD1. Looked up from germline, CDR1 is MNHEY and CDR2 is SVGEGT. The CDR3 runs to 13 residues. Trimming cost V 6 bases and J 4 bases; bases outside gene matches: 4.

This chain links TRBV2 with TRBJ1-1; D might be TRBD1 (6 bases). The CDR3 contains 14 residues. Trimming shortened V by 6 bases and J by 0 bases, and 11 bases separated the two germline ends. Germline V gene sequence: CDR1 SNHLY, CDR2 FYNNEI. CDR3 nucleotides: TGTGCCAGCAGACCGACAGGCATGAACACTGAAGCTTTCTTT. Translating it yields CASRPTGMNTEAFF.

CDR3 sequence (DNA): TGTGCCAGCAGTTACTCGGGGGGCGGGAGCGATGGCTCCTACGAGCAGTACTTC. Translated, it gives CASSYSGGGSDGSYEQYF. This rearrangement joins TRBV6-2 or TRBV6-3 to TRBJ2-7, with TRBD2 as a possible D gene (7 bases). Germline V gives CDR1 MNHEY, CDR2 SVGEGT. V gave up 0 bases and J gave up 0 bases, with 18 bases separating them. The CDR3 consists of 18 residues.

The CDR3 here is CASSLKGETQYF. Here the CDR3 DNA reads TGTGCCAGCAGCCTCAAGGGGGAGACCCAGTACTTC. J is TRBJ2-5 and V is TRBV3-1 (or the pseudogene TRBV3-2); weak D call: TRBD1 (5 bases). The V end lost 4 bases, the J end lost 5 bases, and 8 bases lay between the germline ends. CDR1 is LGHDT and CDR2 is YNNKEL in the germline V gene (reference sequence). The CDR3 has 12 residues.

The chain combines TRBV11-2 with TRBJ2-3, with 7 positions matching TRBD2. The CDR3 runs 18 residues. J was trimmed by 2 bases and V by 2 bases; bases with no gene match: 13. Looked up from germline, CDR1 is SGHAT and CDR2 is FQNNGV. CDR3: CASSLSTRLAAYTDTQYF. CDR3 bases: TGTGCCAGCAGCTTATCCACGAGACTAGCAGCCTACACAGATACGCAGTATTTT.

The sample holds a few counts of this clone. The gene calls are TRBV7-2 and TRBJ2-5; 14 positions agree with TRBD2. The length of the CDR3 is 17 residues. CDR1 is SGHTA, CDR2 FQGNSA, per germline. J was trimmed by 5 bases and V by 4 bases; bases with no gene match: 9. The CDR3 DNA follows: TGTGCCAGCAGCTACGGATCGACTAGCGGGGGGGCGGAGACCCAGTACTTC. It translates to CASSYGSTSGGAETQYF.

This clone was detected only once. The chain recombines TRBV7-3 with TRBJ1-6, with 8 positions matching TRBD1. CDR3 length: 15 residues. From germline, CDR1 is SGHTA and CDR2 FQGTGA. J lost 3 bases, V lost 4 bases, and 2 bases had no gene match. CDR3 in amino acids: CASSSTGGYNSPLHF. The CDR3 DNA sequence: TGTGCCAGCAGCTCAACAGGGGGCTATAATTCACCCCTCCACTTT.

This clone appeared a single time. The chain has TRBV19 and TRBJ2-1; 10 bases are shared with TRBD1. J was trimmed by 7 bases and V by 2 bases; bases with no gene match: 5. The CDR3 is 15 amino acids. In germline, CDR1 is LNHDA, CDR2 SQIVND (reference sequence). CDR3 nucleotides: TGTGCCAGTAGTATACGGACAGGGGGTATGAATGAGCAGTTCTTC. This codes for CASSIRTGGMNEQFF.